The entry below describes one TCR beta chain. This clone came up many times. Its recognized antigen is unknown. No base-level quality is on record; no much larger clone is a single base apart. Trimming removed 2 bases from V and 0 bases from J, leaving 12 bases between the germline ends. The CDR3 holds 16 amino acids from the cysteine to the phenylalanine. The sequence is cut down to CDR3 DNA, 48 bases in frame from base 1. The CDR1 and CDR2 encoded by the germline V gene (reference sequence) are SGHNT and YYREEE. This specimen comes from a study of shared clonotypes between healthy human individuals (dated by TCRdb to the early 2020s). Study-wide context: The cohort comprised two women and a few men aged 18 to 49 years. Per donor, leukapheresis produced somewhere between about 0.94 and 9 billion PBMCs. To estimate repertoire size and how much clonotype sharing occurs between individuals, the study deeply sequenced the blood TCR repertoires of about five healthy adults. Per donor, three plates each were used for CD4 naive and CD4 memory, two for CD8 naive, and one for CD8 memory. Libraries were prepared and TCR repertoires were sequenced by different laboratories using diverse techniques, in order to increase sequencing depth and limit assay-specific biases. Summary of the overall study and its limitations: Because the study included only a small number of donors, the genetic and exposure-history diversity represented was limited. When a handful of donors were compared, the shared fraction of clonotypes was about 5.4% for naive CD4, approximately 3.5% for naive CD8, roughly 2.5% for memory CD4, and around 0.37% for memory CD8. Pairwise subsampling led to the expectation that sequencing depth would affect the degree of clonotype sharing among donors. Compared with non-shared clonotypes, the clonotypes found in all four sorted-subset donors had higher generation probabilities. Rarefaction of sorted-subset datasets indicated incomplete sequencing despite the large sequencing depth. Sampling was restricted to blood, and TCR repertoires in tissue are likely to differ from TCR repertoires in blood. Naive subsets generally had larger estimated clonotype richness than memory subsets did.

Healthy HIV-negative adults with no recently reported acute infections or vaccinations were included as donors. Every donor was a Caucasian adult living in Nashville, Tennessee, USA. CD8 memory samples were composed of magnetically selected CD45RO+ cells combined with CCR7-negative CD45RA+ effector memory (TemRA) cells. Blood was obtained by leukapheresis, after which PBMCs were separated by Ficoll-Histopaque density gradient centrifugation and cryopreserved in liquid nitrogen vapor phase. Analytical flow cytometry was used to check the purity and quantity of each magnetically sorted T cell population. From each sorted fraction, genomic DNA was isolated and quantified by UV absorbance on a Nanodrop 2000c. TCR CDR3 regions were amplified from genomic DNA by multiplex PCR using the deep immunoSEQ assay. Genomic DNA extracted from each cell subset was distributed evenly over all wells of several immunoSEQ 96-well plates, and each plate served as one replicate. For sorted subsets, each replicate PCR was loaded with roughly 190 ng genomic DNA, equivalent to 30,000 to 35,000 T cell genomes. Purified libraries were measured with a Qubit 3.0 fluorometer, size-checked on a Bioanalyzer 2100, and measured again with the KAPA Library Quantification kit. Every immunoSEQ 96-well plate was sequenced on a dedicated single-read 150-cycle Illumina NextSeq 550 flow cell. As for the authors' bioinformatics: The immunoSEQ output contained only junctional sequences without quality scores, so filtering could not match that applied to full-length reads. To assign V/J genes and CDR3, sequences were annotated using PyIR, a Python wrapper for IgBLAST v1.9, with IMGT germline references. Reads were filtered out if the reads had weak V/J assignments (E-value above 1e-6), no CDR3, stop codons, out-of-frame junctions, or ambiguous translated residues. V3J clonotypes were defined as sequences sharing the same inferred V gene, J gene, and CDR3 amino acid sequence. The percentage overlap between two repertoires was calculated by dividing the number of shared unique clonotypes by the size of the smaller repertoire. Richness of each repertoire was evaluated using RTK rarefaction, the Chao1 estimator, and Recon v2.1 estimates of unobserved clonotypes. OLGA was used to compute generation probabilities for all TCRbeta clonotypes that the gDNA method yielded from four donors. This is the immuneACCESS table as TCRdb keeps it, with only in-frame sequences that have V and J called. A part of the clones is gone; compared with another copy, unresolved V genes explain less than half, and the rest is unexplained. From that table come the V and J calls and clone size; the DNA was used to work out D and trimming. Within this sample are around 320,000 clones, with roughly 87% of them counted one time only. Around 15% of the sample belongs to the ten largest clones.

The clonotype originates from a man younger than 35 in good health. Sequences were obtained from memory CD8+ T cells sorted from blood. The cell subset or site label corresponds to: CD45RO+ cells pooled with CCR7-negative TemRA cells. The chain is encoded by TRBV5-4 joined to TRBJ2-1; a weak D assignment points to TRBD2 (5 bases agree). The CDR3 region: CASSLERIHSYNEQFF. The sequenced DNA: TGTGCCAGCAGCTTAGAGCGGATTCACTCCTACAATGAGCAGTTCTTC. With the portions outside the CDR3 filled from the reference TRBV5-4 and TRBJ2-1 genes, the complete variable region becomes ETGVTQSPTHLIKTRGQQVTLRCSSQSGHNTVSWYQQALGQGPQFIFQYYREEENGRGNFPPRFSGLQFPNYSSELNVNALELDDSALYLCASSLERIHSYNEQFFGPGTRLTVL.